The TCR beta chain described here comes from a study of CD8 T cells in ankylosing spondylitis. This clonotype was recorded many times. Its antigen is not identified. Findings and limits, study-wide: Researchers reportedly found disease-linked clones significantly enriched in matched ankylosing spondylitis synovial fluid. Several of the motif variants were reported before in synovial fluid and blood from reactive arthritis. Disease-linked clones bore a CD8+ phenotype, appearing relatively rarely in peripheral blood. What appeared characteristic of ankylosing spondylitis blood was a TCR beta motif of several highly homologous variants.

The length of the CDR3 is 11 residues. Germline values: CDR1 LGHDT, CDR2 YNNKEL (reference sequence). V lost 8 bases and J lost 6, with 7 bases in between. Making the TCR beta libraries involved quantitative 5'-RACE with molecular barcodes. TCRdb re-called the 5' RACE reads with MiXCR, one entry per CDR3 protein. Among 500,000 to 550,000 distinct CDR3 sequences, roughly 13% were seen once, and the ten largest hold approximately 7%. The chain couples TRBV3-1 to TRBJ2-2; D uncertain. The receptor's source is a male donor with ankylosing spondylitis. Sequences were obtained from blood, either unsorted or a sorted T cell fraction (not recorded which). The CDR3 loop is CASGSAGELFF. The CDR3 DNA is TGTGCCAGCGGATCGGCCGGGGAGCTGTTTTTT.